Following are 18 T cell receptor beta chains from one sample sequenced in a study of post-analysis software for immune sequencing data. Findings and limits, study-wide: Relative to controls, patients had 5 or 6 TRBV segments at higher frequency, with TRBV5-6, TRBV5-1 and TRBV20-1 among these.

Unique-molecular-identifier-tagged TCR beta cDNA libraries were used. TCRdb used MiXCR to reprocess the PCR reads, holding one entry per CDR3 protein. The table lists 350,000 to 450,000 distinct CDR3 sequences, 35% to 45% of them singletons. Their recognized antigens are unknown. Sequencing was performed on blood. The receptor source for this set is a girl aged 2-9 years with multiple sclerosis.

CDR3 protein: CASSPQTTNTEAFF. CDR3 bases: TGCGCCAGCAGCCCCCAGACGACGAACACTGAAGCTTTCTTT. This chain links TRBV5-1 with TRBJ1-1; D unresolved. CDR1 and CDR2 from the germline V gene are SGHRS and YFSETQ. V lost 4 bases, J lost 1 base, and 11 bases lay in between. The CDR3 totals 14 residues. The whole variable domain, remainder taken from reference TRBV5-1 and TRBJ1-1, is KAGVTQTPRYLIKTRGQQVTLSCSPISGHRSVSWYQQTPGQGLQFLFEYFSETQRNKGNFPGRFSGRQFSNSRSEMNVSTLELGDSALYLCASSPQTTNTEAFFGQGTRLTVV.

V and J are TRBV2 and TRBJ1-6; possible D gene TRBD1, 6 bases. Trimming cost V 5 bases and J 11 bases, with 16 bases left between them. Germline V gives CDR1 SNHLY, CDR2 FYNNEI. This CDR3 region has 14 residues. The CDR3 sequence is CASSLQGEKTPLHF. CDR3 coding DNA: TGTGCCAGCAGTTTACAGGGTGAGAAGACACCCCTCCACTTT.

The chain is built from TRBV28 and TRBJ2-7, with D maybe TRBD2 (5 bases). With 7 bases removed from V and 0 bases from J, the gap between germline ends came to 7 bases. Germline V CDR1 and CDR2: MDHEN, SYDVKM. The CDR3 is 12 residues long. CDR3 in DNA: TGTGCCAGCAAAGGGAGCTCCTACGAGCAGTACTTC. It codes for CASKGSSYEQYF.

In this sample, this clonotype turned up a few times. The rearrangement uses TRBV6-1 and TRBJ2-1, with 14 bases identical to TRBD2. Germline trimming cut 6 bases from V and 4 bases from J; bases unmatched to any gene: 14. CDR3 length: 19 residues. Germline CDR1 is MNHNS and CDR2 is SASEGT. CDR3 in DNA: TGTGCCAGCAGCCATCCTACTATGGGACTAGCGGGGGCTTACAATGAGCAGTTCTTC. Encoded protein: CASSHPTMGLAGAYNEQFF.

This clonotype was seen only once. The rearrangement links TRBV6-4 to TRBJ2-1, with D unresolved. V lost 0 bases and J 0 bases, leaving 15 bases between the germline ends. This CDR3 contains 18 residues. Germline assignment: CDR1 MRHNA and CDR2 SNTAGT. CDR3 nucleotides: TGTGCCAGCAGTGACTCCTCCGTCGACTTTAGCTCCTACAATGAGCAGTTCTTC. Its translation: CASSDSSVDFSSYNEQFF.

The J gene is TRBJ2-3, the V gene TRBV12-3 or TRBV12-4; 12 positions agree with TRBD2. Trimming took 6 bases from V and 8 from J; bases not matched to a gene: 12. The CDR3 consists of 16 residues. CDR3 sequence reads: CASRPRALAGGGTQYF. The CDR3 DNA follows: TGTGCCAGCAGACCTAGGGCACTAGCGGGAGGCGGTACGCAGTATTTT.

This sequence joins TRBV12-3 or TRBV12-4 and TRBJ1-6; D gene uncertain. The CDR3 is made up of 12 amino acids. Trimming removed 3 bases at V and 9 bases at J, with 6 bases between. The CDR3 here is CASSFRSSPLHF. The CDR3 region has the DNA TGTGCCAGCAGTTTCCGGAGTTCACCCCTCCACTTT.

The genes are TRBV5-1 and TRBJ1-5, with a weak D call TRBD1 (5 bases). Germline V gives CDR1 SGHRS, CDR2 YFSETQ. Trimming took off 4 bases at V and 9 bases at J, with 14 bases between the two ends. This CDR3 is 13 amino acids long. This CDR3 reads CASSLEGHAPQHF. For the CDR3, the DNA is TGCGCCAGCAGCCTGGAGGGGCACGCGCCCCAGCATTTT.

Only one count was recorded for this clonotype. This chain connects TRBV28 to TRBJ1-6; D remains ambiguous. Looked up from germline, CDR1 is MDHEN and CDR2 is SYDVKM. Trimming pared 3 bases from V and 6 bases from J, leaving 12 bases between. This CDR3 region has 15 residues. In DNA, the CDR3 is TGTGCCAGCAGTTTGATGAGGCGGATTAATTCACCCCTCCACTTT. Translating gives CASSLMRRINSPLHF. Complete variable domain (other parts from reference TRBV28 and TRBJ1-6): DVKVTQSSRYLVKRTGEKVFLECVQDMDHENMFWYRQDPGLGLRLIYFSYDVKMKEKGDIPEGYSVSREKKERFSLILESASTNQTSMYLCASSLMRRINSPLHFGNGTRLTVT.

This clonotype was counted a few times. The chain recombines TRBV5-1 with TRBJ2-7, with 12 bases matching TRBD2. The CDR3 sequence is 18 residues long. CDR1 SGHRS and CDR2 YFSETQ come from the germline V gene. With 3 bases clipped from V and 0 bases from J, the junction kept 10 bases outside the gene matches. The CDR3 sequence is CASSSAGTSGSPSYEQYF. CDR3 sequence (DNA): TGCGCCAGCAGCTCAGCCGGGACTAGCGGGTCCCCCTCCTACGAGCAGTACTTC.

V is TRBV13 and J is TRBJ1-1; a weak D match, TRBD1 (5 bases). Trimming took 5 bases from V and 0 from J, leaving 16 bases between them. CDR1 is PRHDT and CDR2 is FYEKMQ in the germline V gene (reference sequence). The CDR3 has 16 amino acids. CDR3 DNA: TGTGCCAGCAGCCCGACGGGACGGCGATTGAACACTGAAGCTTTCTTT. As protein: CASSPTGRRLNTEAFF.

The chain carries TRBV12-5 and TRBJ1-5; TRBD1 matches 7 bases. There are 14 residues in the CDR3. Germline CDR1 and CDR2: LGHNT and FRNRAP. The V segment lost 5 bases and the J segment 2 bases; nucleotides outside the gene matches: 3. The CDR3 protein is CASGLGQGNQPQHF. The CDR3 bases are TGTGCTAGTGGTCTTGGACAGGGCAATCAGCCCCAGCATTTT. The entire variable domain, with the rest obtained from reference TRBV12-5 and TRBJ1-5, is as follows: DARVTQTPRHKVTEMGQEVTMRCQPILGHNTVFWYRQTMMQGLELLAYFRNRAPLDDSGMPKDRFSAEMPDATLATLKIQPSEPRDSAVYFCASGLGQGNQPQHFGDGTRLSIL.

This clonotype appeared a few times. CDR3: CASSYLTGKPLDGYTF. The CDR3 DNA follows: TGTGCCAGCAGTTACCTTACAGGAAAGCCCCTAGATGGCTACACCTTC. The chain recombines TRBV6-5 with TRBJ1-2; tentatively, D is TRBD1 (5 bases). The CDR3 is 16 amino acids. CDR1 is MNHEY and CDR2 is SVGAGI in the germline V gene. V was trimmed by 2 bases and J by 6 bases, leaving 19 bases between them.

This clonotype has only a few counts. V and J are TRBV27 and TRBJ1-2; 9 bases fit TRBD1. The CDR3 runs to 12 residues. The germline gives CDR1 MNHEY, CDR2 SMNVEV (reference sequence). The V gene end was trimmed by 6 bases and the J gene end by 8 bases; junction bases not matched to a gene: 4. DNA of the CDR3: TGTGCCAGCAGGCCGACAGGGGGAGGCTACACCTTC. Translation gives CASRPTGGGYTF.

This rearrangement joins TRBV13 to TRBJ1-2; D unresolved. Germline V gene data show CDR1 as PRHDT and CDR2 as FYEKMQ (reference sequence). V lost 5 bases and J 5 bases, leaving 12 bases between the germline ends. The CDR3 totals 13 residues. As DNA, the CDR3 is TGTGCCAGCAGCCCGGACGGAACTTATGGCTACACCTTC. Translation gives CASSPDGTYGYTF.

This clonotype was observed a few times. This chain connects TRBV9 to TRBJ2-1; the match to TRBD2 covers 8 bases. The CDR3 is 16 residues long. Germline lookup yields CDR1 SGDLS and CDR2 YYNGEE. V gave up 4 bases and J gave up 0 bases; unmatched junction bases: 6. The CDR3 loop reads CASSPRLASSYNEQFF. For the CDR3, the DNA is TGTGCCAGCAGCCCACGACTAGCGAGCTCCTACAATGAGCAGTTCTTC.

The chain has TRBV6-5 and TRBJ1-1; 7 bases agree with TRBD1. The V gene end was trimmed by 1 base and the J gene end by 4 bases; junction bases not matched to a gene: 6. The CDR3 has 15 amino acids. In germline, CDR1 is MNHEY, CDR2 SVGAGI. CDR3 coding DNA: TGTGCCAGCAGTTACTATCCAGGGGGTAGCACTGAAGCTTTCTTT. Translating it yields CASSYYPGGSTEAFF.

V usage is TRBV6-6 and J usage is TRBJ2-7, with 7 bases aligning to TRBD1. Germline CDR1 MNHNY, CDR2 SVGAGI (reference sequence). The CDR3 extends over 15 amino acids. With 6 bases clipped from V and 2 bases from J, the junction kept 10 bases outside the gene matches. The CDR3 region has the DNA TGTGCCAGCAGCCTCACCCAGGGACAGACCTACGAGCAGTACTTC. It is translated as CASSLTQGQTYEQYF.